A single TCR beta chain is shown here with its context. This specimen comes from a study of blood T cell repertoires in COVID-19. Whole-study context: The samples span acute and convalescent COVID-19 from the United States, Italy and Spain.

Per the germline V gene, CDR1 is GTSNPN and CDR2 is SVGIG (reference sequence). The CDR3 totals 15 residues. Trimming cost V 2 bases and J 0 bases, with 14 bases left between them. In the original workflow: How many nucleated cells were present was estimated from reference gene primer amplification. Sequenced by immunoSEQ multiplex PCR; TCRdb stores in-frame clones only, minus some. The V and J calls and clone size are taken from that table; D and trimming were inferred from the DNA. The sample consists of about 180,000 clones, about 81% of them appearing once. The receptor's source is a woman in her 70s with acute or convalescent COVID-19. Sample: peripheral blood. The gene calls are TRBV30 and TRBJ2-7; possibly TRBD1 for D (6 bases). The CDR3 bases are TGTGCCTGGAGTCAAGGGGGTTGGAGCTCCTACGAGCAGTACTTC. It encodes CAWSQGGWSSYEQYF. Full variable domain (outside the CDR3, taken from reference TRBV30 and TRBJ2-7): SQTIHQWPATLVQPVGSPLSLECTVEGTSNPNLYWYRQAAGRGLQLLFYSVGIGQISSEVPQNLSASRPQDRQFILSSKKLLLSDSGFYLCAWSQGGWSSYEQYFGPGTRLTVT.